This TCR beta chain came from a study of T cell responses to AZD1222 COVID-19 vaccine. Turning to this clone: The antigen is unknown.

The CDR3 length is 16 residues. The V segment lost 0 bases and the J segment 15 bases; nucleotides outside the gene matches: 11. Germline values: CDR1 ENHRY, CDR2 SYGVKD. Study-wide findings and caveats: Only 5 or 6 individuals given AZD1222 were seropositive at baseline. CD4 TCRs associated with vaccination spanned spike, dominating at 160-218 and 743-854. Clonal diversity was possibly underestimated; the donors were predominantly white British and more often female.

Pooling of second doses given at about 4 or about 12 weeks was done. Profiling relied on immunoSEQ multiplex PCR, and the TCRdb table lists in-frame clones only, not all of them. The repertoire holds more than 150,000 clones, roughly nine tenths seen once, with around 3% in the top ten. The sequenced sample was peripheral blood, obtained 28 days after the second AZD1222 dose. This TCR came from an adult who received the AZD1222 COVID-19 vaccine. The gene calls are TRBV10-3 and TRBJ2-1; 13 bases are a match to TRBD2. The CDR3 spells CAISESAPGLAGSWFF. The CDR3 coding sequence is TGTGCCATCAGTGAGTCGGCCCCGGGACTAGCGGGATCCTGGTTCTTC.